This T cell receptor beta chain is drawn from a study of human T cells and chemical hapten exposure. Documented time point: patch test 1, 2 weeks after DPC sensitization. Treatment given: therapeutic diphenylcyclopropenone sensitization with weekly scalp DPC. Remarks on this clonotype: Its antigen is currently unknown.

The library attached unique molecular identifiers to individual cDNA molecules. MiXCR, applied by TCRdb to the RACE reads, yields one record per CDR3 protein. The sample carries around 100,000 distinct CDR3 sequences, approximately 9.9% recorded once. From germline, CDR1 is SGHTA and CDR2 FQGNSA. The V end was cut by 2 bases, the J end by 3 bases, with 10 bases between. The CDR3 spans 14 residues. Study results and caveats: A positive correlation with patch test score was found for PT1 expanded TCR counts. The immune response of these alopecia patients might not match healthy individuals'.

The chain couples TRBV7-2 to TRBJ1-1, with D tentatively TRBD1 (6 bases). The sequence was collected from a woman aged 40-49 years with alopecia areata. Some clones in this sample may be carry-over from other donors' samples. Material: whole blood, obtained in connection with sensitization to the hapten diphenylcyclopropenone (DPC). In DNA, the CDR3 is TGTGCCAGCAGCTTAACAAGGGGGGACACTGAAGCTTTCTTT. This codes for CASSLTRGDTEAFF. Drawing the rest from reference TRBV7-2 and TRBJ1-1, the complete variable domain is GAGVSQSPSNKVTEKGKDVELRCDPISGHTALYWYRQSLGQGLEFLIYFQGNSAPDKSGLPSDRFSAERTGGSVSTLTIQRTQQEDSAVYLCASSLTRGDTEAFFGQGTRLTVV.